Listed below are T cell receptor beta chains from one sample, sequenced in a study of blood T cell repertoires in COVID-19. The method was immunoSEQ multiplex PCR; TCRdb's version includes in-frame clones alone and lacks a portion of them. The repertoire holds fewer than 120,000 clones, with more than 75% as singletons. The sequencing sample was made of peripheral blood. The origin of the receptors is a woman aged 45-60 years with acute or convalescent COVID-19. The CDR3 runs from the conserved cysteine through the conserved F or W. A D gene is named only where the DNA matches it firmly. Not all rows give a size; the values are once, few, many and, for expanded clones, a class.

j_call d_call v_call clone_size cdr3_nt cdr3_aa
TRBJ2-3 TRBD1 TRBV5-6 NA TGTGCCAGCAGCACCCGTAAGGGGACAGAAATCAGCACAGATACGCAGTATTTT CASSTRKGTEISTDTQYF
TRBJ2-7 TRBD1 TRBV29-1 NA TGCAGCGCCCTGGGACAGGGAGCCTACGAGCAGTACTTC CSALGQGAYEQYF
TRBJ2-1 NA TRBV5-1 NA TGCGCCAGCAGCTTGGAAGGGGTAAGCTATGAGCAGTTCTTC CASSLEGVSYEQFF
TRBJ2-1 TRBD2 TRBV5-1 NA TGCGCCAGCAGCTTGGGGCCAGCGGGAGGGTGGAATGAGCAGTTCTTC CASSLGPAGGWNEQFF
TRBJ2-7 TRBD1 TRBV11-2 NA TGTGCCAGCAGCTTTCCCGGGACAGGGAGCGAGCAGTACTTC CASSFPGTGSEQYF
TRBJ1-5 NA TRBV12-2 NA TGTGCAAGTCGCCCCGGAGAGGGATTCGGAGCCCACAATCAGCCCCAGCATTTT CASRPGEGFGAHNQPQHF
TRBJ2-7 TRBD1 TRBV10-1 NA TGCGCCAGCAGTGACCTGACAGGGGGGCCTCAGTACTTC CASSDLTGGPQYF
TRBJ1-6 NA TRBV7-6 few TGTGCCAGCAGCTCAGGGGCAGGGCGATCACCCCTCCACTTT CASSSGAGRSPLHF
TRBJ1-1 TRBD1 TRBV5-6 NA TGTGCCAGCAGATCAACAGGGGGCTCGAACACTGAAGCTTTCTTT CASRSTGGSNTEAFF
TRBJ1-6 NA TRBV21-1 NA TGTGCCAGCAGCAAGGGGAGGAGAAATTCACCCCTCCACTTT CASSKGRRNSPLHF
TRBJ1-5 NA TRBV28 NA TGTGCCAGCAGTTTCTCCCACGGACTTCAGCCCCAGCATTTT CASSFSHGLQPQHF
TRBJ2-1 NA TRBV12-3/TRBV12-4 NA TGTGCCAGCAGCCCTGTTAGCGCCCAGAGGCAGTTCTTC CASSPVSAQRQFF
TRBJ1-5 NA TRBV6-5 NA TGTGCCAGCAGTTACTCTTCCGGGCAGCCCCAGCATTTT CASSYSSGQPQHF
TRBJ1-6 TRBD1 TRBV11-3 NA TGTGCCAGCAGCTCTCAGGGACAGGGAAGTGGCTCACCCCTCCACTTT CASSSQGQGSGSPLHF
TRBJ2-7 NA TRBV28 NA TGTGCCAGCAGGGCCGGGCAGGGGGGATACGAGCAGTACTTC CASRAGQGGYEQYF